This T cell receptor beta chain was documented in a study of blood T cell repertoires in COVID-19. Across the study: Samples came from the United States, Italy and Spain, spanning acute and convalescent COVID-19. Sources were T cells, B-cell-depleted T cells, or PBMCs; the material itself was cDNA or gDNA.

Trimming cost V 7 bases and J 3 bases; bases outside gene matches: 8. The CDR3 runs 14 residues. Germline CDR1 reads MNHEY; CDR2 reads SVGAGI. How the authors handled the data: Researchers report that nucleated cell counts were estimated from reference gene primer amplification. TCRdb's copy holds only in-frame clones and misses some; the assay was immunoSEQ multiplex PCR. That table gives V, J and clone size, and the DNA gave D and trimming. The profile covers about 130,000 clones, with approximately 89% appearing a single time and approximately 10% taken by the ten largest. The chain combines TRBV6-5 with TRBJ1-1; 7 nucleotides match TRBD1. The sample was peripheral blood. This receptor was taken from a man aged 50 to 59 with acute or convalescent COVID-19. The CDR3 loop is CASNRQGWDTEAFF. The CDR3 coding sequence is TGTGCCAGCAACCGACAGGGTTGGGACACTGAAGCTTTCTTT.